The next 8 T cell receptor beta chains were all read from a single sample in a study of regulatory T cells in long-lasting Graves disease. In building TCR beta libraries, iRepertoire HTBI primers were used together with Arm-PCR of CDR3 regions. TCRdb independently ran MiXCR on the multiplex PCR reads; one entry per CDR3 protein. Of around 470,000 distinct CDR3 sequences detected, 11% to 15% appear once; the ten largest clones hold around a sixth. The time point denotes: newly diagnosed GD, antithyroid drugs for less than 3 months. Scientists built the TCR library using RNA that was extracted from PBMCs. The sample was also linked to a second study, of T cells in Graves' hyperthyroidism and ophthalmopathy.

Sample: peripheral blood mononuclear cells (PBMCs), taken at new diagnosis, from a patient treated with antithyroid drugs. These TCRs come from a woman between 50 and 59 years old with Graves disease.

In regard to this clonotype: A much larger clone lies one base from this, so it may be a read error. Likely a read error: the CDR3 ends without its conserved phenylalanine or tryptophan. The DNA is omitted, as the CDR3 cannot be located on it reliably, and the CDR3 follows TCRdb's listing. The chain has TRBV3-1 and TRBJ2-1. In germline, CDR1 is LGHDT, CDR2 YNNKEL (reference sequence). 9 amino acids form the CDR3, both terminal residues included. CDR3 in amino acids: CASSQEAFI.

Regarding this clonotype: The junction departs from germline at one end; a sequencing error may be responsible. The chain links TRBV5-1 to TRBJ2-5; 12 nucleotides match TRBD2. The CDR3 is 15 amino acids. Germline V gives CDR1 SGHRS, CDR2 YFSETQ. CDR3 nucleotides: TGCGCCGGCAGCCTCGCGGGACTAGCGGGAGAGACCCAGTACTTC. It translates to CAGSLAGLAGETQYF.

There are many counts of this clonotype. The chain links TRBV2 to TRBJ2-3; 9 positions agree with TRBD1. Germline-derived CDR1 and CDR2 are SNHLY and FYNNEI. The CDR3 covers 16 residues. The J segment lost 1 base and the V segment lost 5 bases, leaving 7 bases of the junction unmatched. CDR3 region: CASSTQGAAGTDTQYF. The CDR3 nucleotides read TGTGCCAGCAGTACACAGGGGGCTGCAGGCACAGATACGCAGTATTTT.

This clonotype showed up many times. V gene TRBV27 combines with J gene TRBJ2-1; no reliable D call. Trimming took off 2 bases at V and 2 bases at J, with 13 bases between the two ends. Germline CDR1 reads MNHEY; CDR2 reads SMNVEV (reference sequence). The CDR3 loop spans 16 amino acids. CDR3 nucleotide sequence: TGTGCCAGCAGTTTAGGCTATAGTTTAGCCTACAATGAGCAGTTCTTC. Translation gives CASSLGYSLAYNEQFF.

The sample holds many counts of this clonotype. This chain uses TRBV18 with TRBJ2-7, with a tentative D call TRBD1 (6 bases). Germline CDR1 reads KGHSH; CDR2 reads LQKENI. The CDR3 is 12 amino acids. Trimming pared 3 bases from V and 5 bases from J, leaving 8 bases between. This CDR3 reads CASSPGTNEQYF. DNA of the CDR3: TGTGCCAGCTCACCCGGGACAAACGAGCAGTACTTC.

This clonotype has only a few counts. The gene calls are TRBV6-1 and TRBJ1-2; D is ambiguous. The germline CDR1 and CDR2 sequences are MNHNS and SASEGT. The CDR3 loop spans 13 amino acids. Deletions cut 0 bases from V and 8 bases from J, with 10 bases between. The DNA for the CDR3 is TGTGCCAGCAGTGAAGCGGGATCCTTAGGCTACACCTTC. It codes for CASSEAGSLGYTF.

J is TRBJ1-5 and V is TRBV20-1, with 9 bases that match TRBD1. With V trimmed by 3 bases and J by 5 bases, 11 bases remained unmatched. This CDR3 region has 16 residues. Looked up from germline, CDR1 is DFQATT and CDR2 is SNEGSKA (reference sequence). The CDR3 sequence is CSARGLDRGLDQPQHF. CDR3 DNA: TGCAGTGCTAGGGGGCTTGACAGGGGGTTGGATCAGCCCCAGCATTTT.

The chain joins TRBV6-5 to TRBJ1-1; D is ambiguous. Trimming removed 4 bases from V and 1 base from J, with 19 bases in between. Per germline, CDR1 MNHEY and CDR2 SVGAGI. The CDR3 sequence is 17 residues long. This chain's CDR3 is CASSWELSSVKNTEAFF. CDR3 DNA sequence: TGTGCCAGCAGTTGGGAGTTGTCGTCAGTCAAGAACACTGAAGCTTTCTTT.